This T cell receptor (beta chain) was sequenced during a study of OX40 agonist ivuxolimab in advanced cancers. Whole-study results and caveats: Still undetermined is the antigen specificity of the expanded peripheral T cells.

Per the germline V gene, CDR1 is DFQATT and CDR2 is SNEGSKA (reference sequence). V lost 6 bases and J 5 bases, leaving 10 bases between the germline ends. The CDR3 totals 11 residues. To note about this clone: Its specificity is unknown.

The repertoire was sequenced with immunoSEQ multiplex PCR; TCRdb's copy has only in-frame clones and lacks some. The sample contains approximately 77,000 clones, more than 80% of which appear only once. Peripheral blood came from all dose cohorts at three timepoints. This chain uses TRBV20-1 with TRBJ2-5; no clear D. The input for sequencing was CD4+ or CD8+ T cells sorted from blood, taken in a trial of the OX40 agonist ivuxolimab. The clonotype was recovered from an adult with an advanced solid tumor such as melanoma, head and neck, liver or kidney cancer. CDR3 in amino acids: CSASVGETQYF. CDR3 coding DNA: TGCAGTGCCAGCGTAGGGGAGACCCAGTACTTC.